These 22 T cell receptor beta chains were sequenced from one sample in a study of T cell responses to AZD1222 COVID-19 vaccine. Assay: immunoSEQ multiplex PCR; the TCRdb copy retains only in-frame clones and omits some. This sample has about 110,000 clones; more than 75% occur once, and the top ten carry around 9.1%. Material: peripheral blood, obtained on day 0 of AZD1222 vaccination. These TCRs come from an adult in good health.

The rearrangement uses TRBV9 and TRBJ2-5; a weak D match, TRBD1 (5 bases). V dropped 1 base and J dropped 2 bases, with 6 bases sitting between them. Germline V gene lookup returns CDR1 SGDLS and CDR2 YYNGEE. The CDR3 runs 13 residues. CDR3 coding DNA: TGTGCCAGCAGCGTACAGGGTCAAGAGACCCAGTACTTC. Translated: CASSVQGQETQYF.

This CDR3 reads CASSQEMRLGHEQYF. The CDR3 DNA is TGTGCCAGCAGCCAAGAGATGAGGCTGGGCCACGAGCAGTACTTC. The chain has TRBV4-2 and TRBJ2-7; D is uncertain. V lost 0 bases, J lost 5 bases, and 14 bases lay in between. The germline gives CDR1 LGHNA, CDR2 YNFKEQ. This CDR3 comprises 15 residues.

This clone was found a few times. V usage is TRBV30 and J usage is TRBJ1-6, with 11 bases identical to TRBD1. The V gene's germline CDR1 is GTSNPN and CDR2 SVGIG (reference sequence). This CDR3 has 16 residues. Losses at the gene ends were 4 bases for V and 7 bases for J; bases not matched to a gene: 9. This CDR3 reads CAWTPRDRGSNSPLHF. CDR3 in DNA: TGTGCCTGGACCCCCCGGGACAGGGGGTCCAATTCACCCCTCCACTTT.

The chain combines TRBV10-1 with TRBJ1-1; the D is unclear. Looked up from germline, CDR1 is WNHNN and CDR2 is SYGVQD (reference sequence). The CDR3 is 12 amino acids. Trimming shortened V by 7 bases and J by 1 base, and 7 bases separated the two germline ends. CDR3 amino acids: CASITENTEAFF. The CDR3 DNA reads TGCGCCAGCATTACAGAGAACACTGAAGCTTTCTTT.

This clone showed up just once. V is TRBV2 and J is TRBJ1-5; D is perhaps TRBD1 (6 bases). Germline V gives CDR1 SNHLY, CDR2 FYNNEI. The CDR3 is 15 residues long. Trimming took off 6 bases at V and 4 bases at J, with 16 bases between the two ends. This chain's CDR3 is CASRKNRVSNQPQHF. In nucleotides, the CDR3 is TGTGCCAGCAGGAAAAACAGGGTATCTAATCAGCCCCAGCATTTT.

This chain links TRBV2 with TRBJ2-1; 11 nucleotides match TRBD2. Germline V gene sequence: CDR1 SNHLY, CDR2 FYNNEI. V gave up 8 bases and J gave up 7 bases; unmatched junction bases: 10. The CDR3 is 15 amino acids. The CDR3 loop reads CASSLLAGVENEQFF. CDR3 nucleotides: TGTGCCAGCTCGCTACTAGCGGGAGTAGAAAATGAGCAGTTCTTC. The whole variable domain, remainder taken from reference TRBV2 and TRBJ2-1, is EPEVTQTPSHQVTQMGQEVILRCVPISNHLYFYWYRQILGQKVEFLVSFYNNEISEKSEIFDDQFSVERPDGSNFTLKIRSTKLEDSAMYFCASSLLAGVENEQFFGPGTRLTVL.

This clone appeared a single time. The chain recombines TRBV7-3 with TRBJ1-1; a possible D gene is TRBD1 (5 bases). Germline lookup yields CDR1 SGHTA and CDR2 FQGTGA. This CDR3 comprises 13 residues. V was shortened by 9 bases and J by 2 bases, with 13 bases between the two germline ends. CDR3 in DNA: TGTGCCAGTCAGCAGGGAATCAACACTGAAGCTTTCTTT. Protein product: CASQQGINTEAFF.

This clone was detected a few times. The chain combines TRBV6-1 with TRBJ1-5; the D is unclear. The CDR3 consists of 14 residues. The V end lost 3 bases, the J end lost 6 bases, and 12 bases lay between the germline ends. The V gene's germline CDR1 is MNHNS and CDR2 SASEGT. CDR3 bases: TGTGCCAGCAGTGACCTCCACTGGGGTCAGCCCCAGCATTTT. Its translation: CASSDLHWGQPQHF.

The chain recombines TRBV6-5 with TRBJ1-2; 7 bases line up with TRBD1. J gave up 1 base and V 8 bases, and 4 bases lay outside the gene matches. Germline V gives CDR1 MNHEY, CDR2 SVGAGI. There are 13 residues in the CDR3. The CDR3 loop is CASGDRRNYGYTF. DNA of the CDR3: TGTGCCAGCGGGGACAGACGTAACTATGGCTACACCTTC.

In its sample, this clone was seen a few times. The gene calls are TRBV19 and TRBJ1-3; D unclear. The CDR3 totals 11 residues. V gave up 10 bases and J gave up 11 bases, with 15 bases separating them. CDR1 LNHDA and CDR2 SQIVND come from the germline V gene (reference sequence). CDR3 in DNA: TGTGCCACCATGACCGCTATCGCCATATATTTT. Translation: CATMTAIAIYF.

The chain carries TRBV6-1 and TRBJ2-2; D is unresolved. Trimming took 3 bases from V and 6 from J, leaving 11 bases between them. CDR3 length equals 14 residues. The V gene's germline CDR1 is MNHNS and CDR2 SASEGT. The CDR3 region is CASSDMGISGELFF. The CDR3 DNA reads TGTGCCAGCAGTGATATGGGAATATCCGGGGAGCTGTTTTTT.

The DNA of the CDR3 is TGTGCCAGCAGCCAAGCGAGGGGTGGTATAAAACTGTTTTTT. This translates into CASSQARGGIKLFF. The rearrangement joins TRBV3-1 (or the pseudogene TRBV3-2) to TRBJ1-4, with D tentatively TRBD1 (5 bases). This CDR3 is 14 amino acids long. V lost 1 base and J 10 bases, leaving 13 bases between the germline ends. Germline V gene data show CDR1 as LGHDT and CDR2 as YNNKEL (reference sequence).

The chain employs TRBV3-1 (or the pseudogene TRBV3-2) and TRBJ1-3; tentatively, D is TRBD1 (6 bases). CDR1 is LGHDT, CDR2 YNNKEL, per germline (reference sequence). Between the trimmed V and J ends, which lost 4 bases and 0 bases, there was a span of 13 bases. This CDR3 is built from 16 residues. CDR3 residues: CASSPRDIRSGNTIYF. In DNA form, the CDR3 reads TGTGCCAGCAGCCCCCGGGACATCCGCTCTGGAAACACCATATATTTT.

The chain joins TRBV15 to TRBJ2-1; 7 bases align to TRBD2. Germline loops: CDR1 LNHNV, CDR2 YYDKDF (reference sequence). Trimming at V came to 1 base and at J to 8 bases, leaving 5 bases not matched to a gene. The CDR3 is 14 amino acids. This CDR3 is CATSRGTSYDEQFF. CDR3 bases: TGTGCCACCAGCAGAGGGACTAGTTATGATGAGCAGTTCTTC. Looking up the rest from reference TRBV15 and TRBJ2-1 gives the full variable domain: DAMVIQNPRYQVTQFGKPVTLSCSQTLNHNVMYWYQQKSSQAPKLLFHYYDKDFNNEADTPDNFQSRRPNTSFCFLDIRSPGLGDTAMYLCATSRGTSYDEQFFGPGTRLTVL.

The CDR3 DNA reads as TGTGCCTGGAGGACAGGGCTCGAAAAACTGTTTTTT. This sequence encodes CAWRTGLEKLFF. The genes are TRBV30 and TRBJ1-4; 7 bases agree with TRBD1. This CDR3 has 12 amino acids. With 3 bases clipped from V and 8 bases from J, the junction kept 3 bases outside the gene matches. Germline V CDR1 and CDR2: GTSNPN, SVGIG (reference sequence).

V usage is TRBV28 and J usage is TRBJ2-3, with 11 bases lining up with TRBD2. Germline V CDR1 and CDR2: MDHEN, SYDVKM. The CDR3 spans 17 residues. Losses at the gene ends were 6 bases for V and 4 bases for J; bases not matched to a gene: 12. The CDR3 loop reads CASRPGLAVWGPDTQYF. CDR3 bases: TGTGCCAGCAGACCGGGACTAGCGGTTTGGGGACCAGATACGCAGTATTTT.

The CDR3 reads CASSLTLGPYNEQFF. The CDR3 DNA sequence: TGTGCCAGCAGCTTGACCTTGGGACCATACAATGAGCAGTTCTTC. The J gene is TRBJ2-1, the V gene TRBV5-6; D possibly uses TRBD1 or TRBD2 (5 bases each). In germline, CDR1 is SGHDT, CDR2 YYEEEE. This CDR3 region has 15 residues. V lost 1 base, J lost 4 bases, and 12 bases lay in between.

The J gene is TRBJ2-3, the V gene TRBV6-5; D uncertain. CDR3 size: 15 residues. The V end lost 6 bases, the J end lost 0 bases, and 13 bases lay between the germline ends. The germline V gene has CDR1 MNHEY and CDR2 SVGAGI. The CDR3 protein is CASSVPTGSTDTQYF. The CDR3 region has the DNA TGTGCCAGCAGCGTCCCGACTGGAAGCACAGATACGCAGTATTTT.

The genes are TRBV19 and TRBJ2-5; 7 bases fit TRBD2. V gave up 8 bases and J gave up 0 bases; unmatched junction bases: 3. Germline V lookup: CDR1 LNHDA, CDR2 SQIVND (reference sequence). The CDR3 is made up of 13 amino acids. The CDR3 DNA reads as TGTGCCAGTTCCACTAGCGACCAAGAGACCCAGTACTTC. As protein: CASSTSDQETQYF.

This chain connects TRBV10-1 to TRBJ2-6; D is uncertain. Trimming shortened V by 3 bases and J by 4 bases, and 4 bases separated the two germline ends. This CDR3 has 13 residues. Germline V gives CDR1 WNHNN, CDR2 SYGVQD (reference sequence). The DNA for the CDR3 is TGCGCCAGCAGTGAATCCGGGGCCAACGTCCTGACTTTC. Protein: CASSESGANVLTF.

This clone has a handful of counts. This rearrangement joins TRBV3-1 (or the pseudogene TRBV3-2) to TRBJ2-7; 11 bases map to TRBD1. Germline-derived CDR1 and CDR2 are LGHDT and YNNKEL (reference sequence). This CDR3 has 17 amino acids. J was trimmed by 3 bases and V by 2 bases; bases with no gene match: 9. CDR3 in amino acids: CASSQFTGTGGNYEQYF. The CDR3 region has the DNA TGTGCCAGCAGCCAATTCACCGGGACAGGGGGTAACTACGAGCAGTACTTC.

The chain recombines TRBV3-1 (or the pseudogene TRBV3-2) with TRBJ2-3; D is perhaps TRBD2 (6 bases). This CDR3 is 15 amino acids long. CDR1 is LGHDT and CDR2 is YNNKEL in the germline V gene (reference sequence). V lost 4 bases and J 4 bases, leaving 15 bases between the germline ends. The CDR3 here is CASSPYGGRPDTQYF. CDR3 DNA: TGTGCCAGCAGCCCCTACGGGGGTCGCCCAGATACGCAGTATTTT.